The 6 T cell receptor beta chains in this list originate from one sample, sequenced in a study of blood T cell repertoires in COVID-19. The repertoire was sequenced with immunoSEQ multiplex PCR; TCRdb's copy has only in-frame clones and lacks some. Of about 170,000 clones listed, around 92% are singletons. The specimen was peripheral blood. Every receptor here comes from a man aged 25-40 years with COVID-19, enrolled during active disease.

The chain has TRBV5-1 and TRBJ1-2; D unclear. From germline, CDR1 is SGHRS and CDR2 YFSETQ. V gave up 0 bases and J gave up 4 bases, with 13 bases separating them. There are 15 residues in the CDR3. The CDR3 nucleotides are TGCGCCAGCAGCTTGGATTGGGTGGGAGGCTATGGCTACACCTTC. It specifies CASSLDWVGGYGYTF.

This clone appeared a single time. The chain links TRBV5-1 to TRBJ1-3, with 7 bases matching TRBD1. Trimming cost V 4 bases and J 1 base; bases outside gene matches: 2. Per the germline V gene, CDR1 is SGHRS and CDR2 is YFSETQ. The CDR3 is 14 residues long. The DNA of the CDR3 is TGCGCCAGCAGCATGGACAGGTCTGGAAACACCATATATTTT. Translated: CASSMDRSGNTIYF.

The gene calls are TRBV18 and TRBJ2-1; 7 bases match TRBD2. The CDR3 is 17 amino acids. CDR1 KGHSH and CDR2 LQKENI come from the germline V gene. With V trimmed by 2 bases and J by 4 bases, 11 bases remained unmatched. The CDR3 bases are TGTGCCAGCTCACCAAACGGGGCGGGAGCTATTTACAATGAGCAGTTCTTC. Amino acids: CASSPNGAGAIYNEQFF.

The chain has TRBV7-3 and TRBJ2-1; TRBD2 aligns across 7 bases. Germline values: CDR1 SGHTA, CDR2 FQGTGA. The CDR3 consists of 16 residues. V shed 1 base, J shed 4 bases, and the junction held 7 bases outside the gene matches. The CDR3 DNA reads TGTGCCAGCAGCTTAAGGGGAGGGCGGGAGTACAATGAGCAGTTCTTC. It is translated as CASSLRGGREYNEQFF.

V usage is TRBV12-5 and J usage is TRBJ2-7, with 10 positions matching TRBD1. The V gene end was trimmed by 3 bases and the J gene end by 5 bases; junction bases not matched to a gene: 1. Germline assignment: CDR1 LGHNT and CDR2 FRNRAP. This CDR3 region has 13 residues. CDR3 protein: CASGLGTGDEQYF. The CDR3 region has the DNA TGTGCTAGTGGTTTAGGGACAGGGGACGAGCAGTACTTC.

The rearrangement links TRBV5-1 to TRBJ2-2; D is perhaps TRBD1 (6 bases). Germline-derived CDR1 and CDR2 are SGHRS and YFSETQ. CDR3 length: 16 residues. Trimming removed 4 bases from V and 5 bases from J, with 18 bases in between. CDR3 loop: CASSRPSGAQTGELFF. The CDR3 coding sequence is TGCGCCAGCAGCAGGCCCTCAGGGGCTCAGACCGGGGAGCTGTTTTTT.